The following is a TCR beta chain sequence with its context. The CDR3 is 15 residues long. The germline CDR1 and CDR2 sequences are LGHNT and FRNRAP. J gave up 6 bases and V 4 bases, and 7 bases lay outside the gene matches. Generated by immunoSEQ multiplex PCR, the TCRdb table keeps only in-frame clones and is missing some. The repertoire holds 75,000 to 80,000 clones, with around 89% as singletons. The sample is drawn from a study of T cells in localized non-small cell lung cancer. The chain recombines TRBV12-5 with TRBJ1-5; 9 nucleotides agree with TRBD1. Here the sequenced sample was peripheral blood, taken before any cancer treatment. The clonotype was recovered from a woman aged 35 to 70 with stage I squamous cell lung carcinoma. The CDR3 loop is CASGWSGTGRQPQHF. The CDR3 DNA follows: TGTGCTAGTGGTTGGTCCGGGACAGGGCGTCAGCCCCAGCATTTT.